This note documents a single T cell receptor (beta chain) sequence. Its antigen is still unknown. The data derive from a study of post-analysis software for immune sequencing data. Across the whole study: As for disease course, relapsing-remitting, secondary progressive and progressive-relapsing multiple sclerosis were all included.

CDR3 length: 15 amino acids. Per the germline V gene, CDR1 is WSHSY and CDR2 is SAAADI. V dropped 2 bases and J dropped 6; count of bases not matched to a gene: 9. Study-wide results and limits: With TRBV5-6, TRBV5-1 and TRBV20-1 included, five TRBV segments were more frequent in patients than in controls. F-measure co-clustering was strong for batch-matched samples. Among multiple sclerosis patients, normalized Chao1 diversity was significantly below that of controls.

Prepared libraries of TCR beta cDNA carried unique molecular identifiers. Out of about 1 to 11 million T cells, 450,000 to 600,000 cDNA molecules were generated. One entry per CDR3 protein results from TCRdb running MiXCR on the PCR reads. The table includes roughly 540,000 distinct CDR3 sequences, 34% detected once. V gene TRBV10-2 combines with J gene TRBJ1-2; 7 nucleotides line up with TRBD1. Sequencing was done on a sample of blood. This receptor was obtained from a girl under 18 with multiple sclerosis. The chain's CDR3 is CASSETGAFLNGYTF. In DNA, the CDR3 is TGCGCCAGCAGTGAGACAGGGGCTTTCCTCAATGGCTACACCTTC.